This is a list of T cell receptor beta chains from one sample in a study of T cell repertoires in cytomegalovirus infection. TCRdb independently ran MiXCR on the reads; one entry per CDR3 protein. In the table there are some 680,000 distinct CDR3 sequences, 35% to 45% of which are singletons. The sample taken for sequencing was PBMCs. The receptors come from a human donor in good health (CMV status not recorded). Some clones in this sample may be carry-over from other donors' samples. Each CDR3 is given with its conserved first and last residue. The D gene is left open where the match is weak. Clone size appears in some rows only: once, few, many, or a class for an expanded clone.

j_call d_call v_call clone_size cdr3_aa cdr3_nt
TRBJ1-5 - TRBV6-8 - CASRNSGGMGQPQHF TGTGCCAGCAGAAATAGTGGGGGTATGGGTCAGCCCCAGCATTTT
TRBJ1-1 - TRBV28 - CASSFPDHTEAFF TGTGCCAGCAGTTTCCCCGACCACACTGAAGCTTTCTTT
TRBJ1-3 TRBD1 TRBV14 - CASSHLGQGSGNTIYF TGTGCCAGCAGCCACTTGGGACAGGGGTCTGGAAACACCATATATTTT
TRBJ2-3 TRBD1 TRBV24-1 few CATSDPRSGGLDTQYF TGTGCCACCAGTGACCCCCGCTCAGGGGGCCTAGATACGCAGTATTTT
TRBJ2-5 TRBD1 TRBV28 - CATLDRGEETQYF TGTGCCACCCTGGACAGGGGGGAAGAGACCCAGTACTTC
TRBJ2-3 TRBD1 TRBV14 once CASSQVGTDTDTQYF TGTGCCAGCAGCCAAGTTGGGACAGACACAGATACGCAGTATTTT
TRBJ1-1 - TRBV7-2 - CASSLAGPPLF TGTGCCAGCAGCTTAGCCGGCCCGCCCTTATTT
TRBJ1-5 - TRBV23-1 few CASRFSGVANQPQHF TGCGCCAGCAGGTTTTCCGGAGTGGCGAATCAGCCCCAGCATTTT
TRBJ2-6 - TRBV6-8 - CASTGRGAISGANVLTF TGTGCCAGCACCGGAAGGGGGGCGATCTCTGGGGCCAACGTCCTGACTTTC
TRBJ2-6 - TRBV7-3 - CASSLTYSSGANVLTF TGTGCCAGCAGCTTAACCTATAGCTCTGGGGCCAACGTCCTGACTTTC
TRBJ2-7 TRBD1 TRBV24-1 - CATAGTGVYEQYF TGTGCCACCGCCGGGACAGGAGTTTACGAGCAGTACTTC
TRBJ1-5 - TRBV7-2 - CASSTRTNGNQPQHF TGTGCCAGCAGCACTCGGACCAACGGCAATCAGCCCCAGCATTTT
TRBJ1-1 - TRBV7-6 many CASSLAGPGVTEAFF TGTGCCAGCAGCTTAGCGGGGCCAGGGGTTACTGAAGCTTTCTTT
TRBJ2-6 - TRBV28 few CASTLEAGRSGANVLTF TGTGCCAGCACCCTGGAGGCAGGTCGCTCTGGGGCCAACGTCCTGACTTTC
TRBJ1-1 - TRBV6-5 - CASSSPAGSLGTEAFF TGTGCCAGCAGTTCCCCTGCAGGGTCCCTCGGCACTGAAGCTTTCTTT
TRBJ2-1 - TRBV28 - CASTITGYNEQFF TGTGCCAGCACCATCACCGGTTACAATGAGCAGTTCTTC
TRBJ1-5 TRBD1 TRBV19 - CASSPGTGVGPQHF TGTGCCAGTAGTCCTGGGACAGGGGTAGGGCCCCAGCATTTT
TRBJ1-1 TRBD1 TRBV6-5 - CASSYWTGGTEAFF TGTGCCAGCAGTTACTGGACAGGCGGCACTGAAGCTTTCTTT
TRBJ1-2 TRBD1 TRBV6-1 - CASSDRSLGQGVRAGYTF TGTGCCAGCAGTGACCGGAGTTTGGGACAGGGAGTGCGAGCTGGCTACACCTTC
TRBJ1-5 - TRBV6-2/TRBV6-3 few CASSYSRRWARSNQPQHF TGTGCCAGCAGTTACTCGAGACGGTGGGCTAGGAGCAATCAGCCCCAGCATTTT
TRBJ1-3 - TRBV6-6 few CASSYSDSSGNTIYF TGTGCCAGCAGTTACTCGGACAGCTCTGGAAACACCATATATTTT
TRBJ2-1 - TRBV29-1 few CSVERFRYNEQFF TGCAGCGTTGAGCGGTTCAGATACAATGAGCAGTTCTTC
TRBJ1-5 - TRBV19 - CASLMPEGNQPQHF TGTGCCAGCCTGATGCCGGAGGGCAATCAGCCCCAGCATTTT
TRBJ2-7 - TRBV7-8 many CASSPTGGGQNQYF TGTGCCAGCAGCCCGACTGGAGGAGGCCAGAACCAGTACTTC
TRBJ1-1 - TRBV7-9 few CASSQGTTEAFF TGTGCCAGCAGCCAGGGGACGACTGAAGCTTTCTTT
TRBJ2-7 - TRBV27 - CASSFGTEGNEQYF TGTGCCAGCAGTTTCGGGACTGAGGGCAACGAGCAGTACTTC
TRBJ1-5 TRBD1 TRBV20-1 few CSSSTGGNQPQHF TGCAGTTCTTCGACAGGGGGGAATCAGCCCCAGCATTTT
TRBJ2-7 - TRBV10-3 - CAINTLAGHEQYF TGTGCCATCAATACACTAGCTGGCCACGAGCAGTACTTC
TRBJ1-5 - TRBV10-3 - CAIKSGSNQPQHF TGTGCCATCAAAAGTGGGAGCAATCAGCCCCAGCATTTT
TRBJ2-1 - TRBV7-2 many CASSLTRDEQFF TGTGCCAGCAGCTTAACGAGGGATGAGCAGTTCTTC
TRBJ1-3 - TRBV18 - CASSPPDIRISGNTIYF TGTGCCAGCTCACCACCGGATATACGGATCTCTGGAAACACCATATATTTT
TRBJ1-5 - TRBV20-1 - CSAGVPGNQPQHF TGCAGTGCTGGGGTACCCGGCAATCAGCCCCAGCATTTT
TRBJ1-4 - TRBV29-1 - CSVDPGGKLFF TGCAGCGTTGATCCGGGGGGAAAACTGTTTTTT
TRBJ2-1 TRBD2 TRBV19 - CASSITGRGDNEQFF TGTGCCAGTAGTATAACCGGGAGGGGGGACAATGAGCAGTTCTTC
TRBJ1-1 TRBD1 TRBV18 - CASSPGRGQMAEAFF TGTGCCAGCTCACCGGGGCGGGGACAGATGGCTGAAGCTTTCTTT
TRBJ2-1 TRBD2 TRBV7-2 - CASRPTSGLRKEQCF TGTGCCAGCAGACCTACTAGCGGTCTACGTAAGGAGCAGTGCTTC
TRBJ1-2 - TRBV28 few CASSFHGRGSYGYTF TGTGCCAGCAGTTTCCACGGAAGGGGGAGCTATGGCTACACCTTC
TRBJ2-1 - TRBV7-9 - CASSLLPNEQFF TGTGCCAGCAGCTTACTCCCAAATGAGCAGTTCTTC
TRBJ2-5 TRBD2 TRBV5-4 - CASSSSGGALETQYF TGTGCCAGCAGCTCAAGCGGGGGGGCTTTGGAGACCCAGTACTTC
TRBJ1-2 TRBD1 TRBV27 - CASSSLGTVKNYGYTF TGTGCCAGCAGTTCCCTCGGGACAGTGAAAAACTATGGCTACACCTTC
TRBJ2-1 TRBD2 TRBV5-4 - CASSPTSGTHNEQFF TGTGCCAGCAGCCCTACTAGCGGGACCCACAATGAGCAGTTCTTC
TRBJ1-2 - TRBV28 few CASTPGVVHGYTF TGTGCCAGCACCCCGGGGGTGGTCCATGGCTACACCTTC
TRBJ1-1 - TRBV6-6 - CASTREISSEAFF TGTGCCAGCACAAGGGAAATATCTTCTGAAGCTTTCTTT
TRBJ1-1 - TRBV24-1 - CATSAPTGYLTEAFF TGTGCCACCAGTGCCCCAACAGGTTACCTCACTGAAGCTTTCTTT
TRBJ2-7 - TRBV7-8 - CARSQGQQYDRYF TGTGCCAGAAGCCAAGGACAGCAATACGATCGGTACTTC
TRBJ2-1 - TRBV20-1 few CSARERGSLYNEQFF TGCAGTGCTAGAGAACGGGGGAGCCTCTACAATGAGCAGTTCTTC
TRBJ1-1 - TRBV19 few CASSIWAPPPNTEAFF TGTGCCAGTAGTATATGGGCCCCCCCCCCCAACACTGAAGCTTTCTTT
TRBJ1-5 TRBD1 TRBV7-2 few CASSSSSGGVQPQHF TGTGCCAGCAGCTCCTCCTCAGGGGGCGTCCAGCCCCAGCATTTT
TRBJ1-2 - TRBV3-1 - CASSQERLTSYGYTF TGTGCCAGCAGCCAAGAACGCTTAACCTCGTATGGCTACACCTTC
TRBJ2-3 - TRBV7-6 many CASSANTDTQYF TGTGCCAGCAGCGCGAACACAGATACGCAGTATTTT
TRBJ2-7 TRBD2 TRBV28 - CASSTPGTRGYEQYF TGTGCCAGCAGTACCCCCGGGACTAGAGGCTACGAGCAGTACTTC